This T cell receptor beta chain was documented in a study of blood T cell repertoires in COVID-19. Germline V lookup: CDR1 SNHLY, CDR2 FYNNEI. V was shortened by 6 bases and J by 10 bases, with 10 bases between the two germline ends. The CDR3 runs to 12 residues. Under the authors' procedure: Reference gene primer amplification gave nucleated cell count estimates. Method: immunoSEQ multiplex PCR; TCRdb's copy keeps in-frame clones and lacks some. For V, J and clone size, that table is used; D and trimming come from the DNA. The table lists about 46,000 clones, about 89% of them singletons. The sequencing sample was made of peripheral blood. The sequence was collected from a human donor in a cohort sampled during active COVID-19. This chain links TRBV2 with TRBJ1-6; D is undetermined. The DNA for the CDR3 is TGTGCCAGCAGACTATTACGCTCACCCCTCCACTTT. Amino acid sequence: CASRLLRSPLHF.